The next 6 T cell receptor beta chains were all read from a single sample in a study of human T cells and chemical hapten exposure. Time point denoted: pre-sensitization, week 0. Treatment denoted: therapeutic diphenylcyclopropenone sensitization with weekly scalp DPC. Unfractionated whole blood yielded total RNA. In TCRdb, the RACE reads were re-called with MiXCR into one record per CDR3 protein. This sample yields around 33,000 distinct CDR3 sequences, of which roughly 12% are seen a single time; roughly 1.9% belongs to the top ten. Sequenced material: whole blood, taken in connection with sensitization to the hapten diphenylcyclopropenone (DPC). These receptors were collected from a middle-aged woman with alopecia areata. Some clones in this sample may be carry-over from other donors' samples.

This clonotype was detected ten times or more. The genes are TRBV29-1 and TRBJ2-7, with D possibly called TRBD1 or TRBD2 (5 bases each). The ends were cut back, 6 bases at V and 0 bases at J, with 12 bases in the middle. Per germline, CDR1 SQVTM and CDR2 ANQGSEA. The CDR3 length is 13 residues. CDR3 amino acids: CSVGRPHSYEQYF. CDR3 coding DNA: TGCAGCGTGGGACGGCCTCACTCCTACGAGCAGTACTTC.

This clonotype was recorded many times. The gene calls are TRBV7-9 and TRBJ2-1, with unresolved D. This CDR3 has 13 amino acids. V was trimmed by 2 bases and J by 5 bases, leaving 7 bases between them. Per the germline V gene, CDR1 is SEHNR and CDR2 is FQNEAQ (reference sequence). CDR3 in amino acids: CASSLNAHNEQFF. The CDR3 DNA reads as TGTGCCAGCAGCTTAAACGCCCACAATGAGCAGTTCTTC.

This clonotype has a count of ten or more. This chain connects TRBV28 to TRBJ2-1; D unclear. CDR1 and CDR2 (germline): MDHEN, SYDVKM. V lost 4 bases and J lost 5, with 9 bases in between. The CDR3 length is 13 residues. CDR3 bases: TGTGCCAGCAGTTCCGAACTCCACAATGAGCAGTTCTTC. Translation: CASSSELHNEQFF.

This clonotype was counted many times. V is TRBV28 and J is TRBJ2-3; 9 bases agree with TRBD2. CDR1 is MDHEN and CDR2 is SYDVKM in the germline V gene. V shed 6 bases and J 1 base; nucleotides not matched to a gene: 11. The CDR3 loop spans 17 amino acids. The CDR3 sequence is CASSHDSSGGRTDTQYF. In nucleotides, the CDR3 is TGTGCCAGCAGCCATGACTCCAGCGGGGGGCGCACAGATACGCAGTATTTT.

There are many counts of this clonotype. V gene TRBV5-1 combines with J gene TRBJ2-3; tentatively, D is TRBD2 (5 bases). CDR3 size: 14 residues. Trimming left V 2 bases short and J 2 bases short, with 9 bases between. Germline CDR1 reads SGHRS; CDR2 reads YFSETQ. This CDR3 reads CASSLSGNTDTQYF. Written as DNA, the CDR3 is TGCGCCAGCAGCTTAAGCGGTAACACAGATACGCAGTATTTT. Full variable domain (missing parts from reference TRBV5-1 and TRBJ2-3): KAGVTQTPRYLIKTRGQQVTLSCSPISGHRSVSWYQQTPGQGLQFLFEYFSETQRNKGNFPGRFSGRQFSNSRSEMNVSTLELGDSALYLCASSLSGNTDTQYFGPGTRLTVL.

At least ten counts were recorded for this clonotype. The J gene is TRBJ2-2, the V gene TRBV4-1, with 9 bases lining up with TRBD2. CDR3 length equals 15 residues. Per germline, CDR1 MGHRA and CDR2 YSYEKL. J lost 6 bases, V lost 3 bases, and 5 bases had no gene match. CDR3 loop: CASSQAGTSPGELFF. The CDR3 DNA follows: TGCGCCAGCAGCCAGGCCGGGACTAGCCCCGGGGAGCTGTTTTTT.